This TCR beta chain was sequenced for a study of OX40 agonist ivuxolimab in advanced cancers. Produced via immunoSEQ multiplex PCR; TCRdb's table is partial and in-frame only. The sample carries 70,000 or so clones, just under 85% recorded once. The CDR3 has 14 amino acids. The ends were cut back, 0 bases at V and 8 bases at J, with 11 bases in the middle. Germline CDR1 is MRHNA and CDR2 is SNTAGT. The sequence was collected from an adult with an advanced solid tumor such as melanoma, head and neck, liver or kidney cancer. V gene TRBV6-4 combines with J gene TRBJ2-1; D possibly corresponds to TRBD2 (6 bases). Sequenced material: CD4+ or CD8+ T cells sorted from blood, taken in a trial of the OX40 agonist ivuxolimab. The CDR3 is CASSDSPGGDEQFF. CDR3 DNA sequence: TGTGCCAGCAGTGACTCGCCCGGAGGGGATGAGCAGTTCTTC.